A single sample is the source of the 30 T cell receptor beta chains below, sequenced in a study of CD8 T cells in seronegative destructive rheumatoid arthritis. Some clones are missing from TCRdb's copy, which holds only in-frame ones; the method was immunoSEQ multiplex PCR. The table lists 13,000 or so clones, roughly four fifths of them singletons. The specimen was CD8+ T cells from blood. Receptor source: a woman between 30 and 50 years old with seronegative destructive rheumatoid arthritis.

The chain joins TRBV23-1 to TRBJ2-7, with 10 bases fitting TRBD1. TRBV23-1 is noted as an ORF with a role that remains uncertain. The CDR3 totals 20 residues. V shed 2 bases and J 1 base; nucleotides not matched to a gene: 17. The CDR3 protein is CASSQKGGQGSSIASYEQYV. CDR3 sequence (DNA): TGCGCCAGCAGTCAAAAGGGGGGACAGGGGTCCTCCATAGCGTCCTACGAGCAGTACGTC.

The chain combines TRBV25-1 with TRBJ1-5; D is possibly TRBD1 (6 bases). CDR3 length: 13 amino acids. Germline lookup yields CDR1 MGHDK and CDR2 SYGVNS. The ends were cut back, 6 bases at V and 7 bases at J, with 13 bases in the middle. The CDR3 DNA follows: TGTGCCAGCAGCTCAGGGGTGGGACAGCCCCAGCATTTT. Translating gives CASSSGVGQPQHF.

This clone is a singleton in its sample. The genes are TRBV2 and TRBJ2-3; 10 nucleotides agree with TRBD2. Trimming cost V 2 bases and J 1 base; bases outside gene matches: 0. The CDR3 runs 15 residues. Germline values: CDR1 SNHLY, CDR2 FYNNEI. The CDR3 sequence: CASSETSGGTDTQYF. Written as DNA, the CDR3 is TGTGCCAGCAGTGAAACTAGCGGGGGCACAGATACGCAGTATTTT. The whole variable domain, filled in from reference TRBV2 and TRBJ2-3, reads EPEVTQTPSHQVTQMGQEVILRCVPISNHLYFYWYRQILGQKVEFLVSFYNNEISEKSEIFDDQFSVERPDGSNFTLKIRSTKLEDSAMYFCASSETSGGTDTQYFGPGTRLTVL.

The chain has TRBV27 and TRBJ2-3; unclear D gene. Germline CDR1 is MNHEY and CDR2 is SMNVEV (reference sequence). This CDR3 contains 14 residues. Trimming removed 7 bases at V and 5 bases at J, with 16 bases between. DNA for the CDR3: TGTGCCAGCAAACCCGGAGCCTATAAAGATACGCAGTATTTT. It yields the protein CASKPGAYKDTQYF.

J is TRBJ2-2 and V is TRBV4-1; D call uncertain. CDR1 and CDR2 (germline): MGHRA, YSYEKL. This CDR3 is 17 amino acids long. V lost 3 bases to trimming and J lost 0 bases, with 14 bases between them. CDR3 nucleotides: TGCGCCAGCAGCCACCAAGTAGGAGCTTCGAACACCGGGGAGCTGTTTTTT. Its translation: CASSHQVGASNTGELFF.

Concerning this clone itself: The sample carries other DNA sequences with the same CDR3. The rearrangement uses TRBV25-1 and TRBJ2-2; D possibly corresponds to TRBD1 (7 bases). The length of the CDR3 is 13 residues. Germline V gives CDR1 MGHDK, CDR2 SYGVNS. V dropped 4 bases and J dropped 5 bases, with 8 bases sitting between them. CDR3 protein: CASSAGGTGELFF. Written as DNA, the CDR3 is TGTGCCAGCAGTGCAGGGGGGACCGGGGAGCTGTTTTTT.

The chain uses TRBV7-9 and TRBJ2-7, with a weak D call TRBD1 (6 bases). Germline assignment: CDR1 SEHNR and CDR2 FQNEAQ (reference sequence). The V end was cut by 5 bases, the J end by 5 bases, with 13 bases between. CDR3 size: 13 residues. The CDR3 DNA sequence: TGTGCCAGCAGCCTCCAGGGACACGACGAGCAGTACTTC. This encodes CASSLQGHDEQYF.

Turning to this clone: This is likely a read error, given that the CDR3 carries no conserved phenylalanine or tryptophan at its end. No DNA is shown, since the ends of the CDR3 on it are uncertain; the CDR3 is the one TCRdb lists. The chain joins TRBV5-1 to TRBJ2-7; TRBD1, the D gene given by the table, was not confirmed from the DNA. In germline, CDR1 is SGHRS, CDR2 YFSETQ. The CDR3 region is 12 residues in length, termini included. CDR3 protein: CASSFIDRGDED.

The V gene is TRBV4-2, the J gene TRBJ2-1, with 10 bases matching TRBD2. From germline, CDR1 is LGHNA and CDR2 YNFKEQ. The CDR3 has 19 amino acids. V lost 1 base, J lost 2 bases, and 11 bases stayed unmatched. Here the CDR3 reads CASSQVGHSGGLTYNEQFF. In DNA form, the CDR3 reads TGTGCCAGCAGCCAAGTAGGACATAGCGGGGGGCTAACCTACAATGAGCAGTTCTTC.

The V and J genes are TRBV2 and TRBJ1-5; 7 bases agree with TRBD1. Germline V lookup: CDR1 SNHLY, CDR2 FYNNEI. The CDR3 extends over 15 amino acids. V lost 6 bases, J lost 5 bases, and 10 bases stayed unmatched. This CDR3 reads CASRGYTGVDQPQHF. CDR3 sequence (DNA): TGTGCCAGCAGAGGATATACAGGGGTCGATCAGCCCCAGCATTTT.

This chain uses TRBV5-1 with TRBJ2-7; 9 bases agree with TRBD2. Germline trimming cut 2 bases from V and 3 bases from J; bases unmatched to any gene: 9. The V gene's germline CDR1 is SGHRS and CDR2 YFSETQ. This CDR3 has 16 amino acids. This chain's CDR3 is CASSLTRAGGLYEQYV. The CDR3 nucleotides are TGCGCCAGCAGCTTAACCCGAGCGGGGGGACTCTACGAGCAGTACGTC.

This clone was seen just once. This chain connects TRBV7-8 to TRBJ2-7; the D is unclear. Trimming pared 8 bases from V and 5 bases from J, leaving 10 bases between. From germline, CDR1 is SGHVS and CDR2 FQNEAQ. The CDR3 is made up of 11 amino acids. The CDR3 spells CASHTGNEQYF. CDR3 DNA: TGTGCCAGCCACACGGGTAACGAGCAGTACTTC.

The V and J genes are TRBV6-6 and TRBJ2-7; D is uncertain. The germline V and J ends were trimmed by 5 bases and 9 bases, with 14 bases remaining between them. Germline V gives CDR1 MNHNY, CDR2 SVGAGI (reference sequence). This CDR3 is 12 amino acids long. The CDR3 sequence: CASSKGPGTQYV. CDR3 nucleotides: TGTGCCAGCAGTAAAGGCCCGGGTACGCAGTACGTC.

The chain uses TRBV5-1 and TRBJ2-1; D not resolved. Germline V CDR1 and CDR2: SGHRS, YFSETQ. Between the trimmed V and J ends, which lost 0 bases and 2 bases, there was a span of 9 bases. The CDR3 contains 15 residues. This CDR3 reads CASSLEGSPYNEQFF. The CDR3 DNA is TGCGCCAGCAGCTTGGAAGGTAGCCCCTACAATGAGCAGTTCTTC.

This clone was observed a handful of times. The chain's CDR3 is CASSPRVAGGFYEQYF. For the CDR3, the DNA is TGCGCCAGCAGCCCTCGGGTAGCGGGGGGTTTCTACGAGCAGTACTTC. The chain uses TRBV4-1 and TRBJ2-7, with TRBD2 matching 10 bases. Germline V gene data show CDR1 as MGHRA and CDR2 as YSYEKL. J gave up 3 bases and V 4 bases, and 9 bases lay outside the gene matches. The CDR3 extends over 16 amino acids.

In this sample, this clone turned up a few times. This chain joins TRBV30 and TRBJ1-1; TRBD1 matches at 8 bases. J gave up 7 bases and V 7 bases, and 8 bases lay outside the gene matches. Germline-derived CDR1 and CDR2 are GTSNPN and SVGIG (reference sequence). This CDR3 is built from 12 residues. As DNA, the CDR3 is TGTGCCTCCTCTGGACAGGGAGGTGAAGCTTTCTTT. The encoded protein is CASSGQGGEAFF.

This clone was detected only a few times. The chain links TRBV28 to TRBJ1-2; 7 bases line up with TRBD1. From germline, CDR1 is MDHEN and CDR2 SYDVKM. V shed 6 bases and J 8 bases; nucleotides not matched to a gene: 18. This CDR3 has 16 residues. CDR3 nucleotides: TGTGCCAGCAGCCTGACGGGACAGAATAGCTATGAAGGCTACACCTTC. It specifies CASSLTGQNSYEGYTF.

This clone was counted once. The V and J genes are TRBV19 and TRBJ1-1; no clear D. The CDR3 runs 15 residues. V was shortened by 1 base and J by 2 bases, with 11 bases between the two germline ends. Germline V gene data show CDR1 as LNHDA and CDR2 as SQIVND (reference sequence). The DNA for the CDR3 is TGTGCCAGTAGTATAGCCCGCGGGCTTAACACTGAAGCTTTCTTT. It encodes CASSIARGLNTEAFF.

The J gene is TRBJ2-7, the V gene TRBV14; 7 bases are a match to TRBD1. CDR3 length equals 15 residues. Unmatched junction bases numbered 6, after V lost 4 bases and J lost 0 bases. CDR1 SGHDN and CDR2 FVKESK come from the germline V gene. This chain's CDR3 is CASSLRQGLSYEQYF. Here the CDR3 DNA reads TGTGCCAGCAGCCTCCGACAGGGCCTCTCCTACGAGCAGTACTTC.

The chain joins TRBV4-1 to TRBJ1-1; tentatively, D is TRBD1 (5 bases). Germline CDR1 reads MGHRA; CDR2 reads YSYEKL. With 8 bases removed from V and 5 bases from J, the gap between germline ends came to 6 bases. The CDR3 spans 10 residues. Here the CDR3 reads CASAGTEAFF. The CDR3 DNA is TGCGCCAGCGCAGGGACTGAAGCTTTCTTT.

The chain joins TRBV27 to TRBJ2-2; possible D gene TRBD2, 6 bases. V lost 6 bases and J 5 bases, leaving 19 bases between the germline ends. The CDR3 has 16 amino acids. In germline, CDR1 is MNHEY, CDR2 SMNVEV (reference sequence). The CDR3 reads CASSRILFGGTGELFF. CDR3 nucleotides: TGTGCCAGCAGCCGCATCCTTTTTGGGGGGACCGGGGAGCTGTTTTTT.

J is TRBJ2-2 and V is TRBV9; possible D gene TRBD2, 5 bases. The germline V gene has CDR1 SGDLS and CDR2 YYNGEE. V lost 2 bases, J lost 2 bases, and 7 bases lay in between. The CDR3 is 14 residues long. CDR3 residues: CASSVEVNTGELFF. The CDR3 DNA sequence: TGTGCCAGCAGCGTGGAGGTAAACACCGGGGAGCTGTTTTTT.

CDR3 bases: TGTGCCAGCAGTTTATGGGGACAGGGACGGGGCTACACCTTC. Translating gives CASSLWGQGRGYTF. The J gene is TRBJ1-2, the V gene TRBV28; 9 bases map to TRBD1. Per germline, CDR1 MDHEN and CDR2 SYDVKM. The CDR3 totals 14 residues. V trimming: 0 bases; J trimming: 8 bases; junction bases outside the gene matches: 4.

The chain combines TRBV4-1 with TRBJ1-4, with TRBD1 matching 7 bases. The CDR3 runs to 17 residues. Trimming at V came to 2 bases and at J to 2 bases, leaving 8 bases not matched to a gene. The germline gives CDR1 MGHRA, CDR2 YSYEKL. The CDR3 coding sequence is TGCGCCAGCAGCCAATATAGACAGGGCTCGACTAATGAAAAACTGTTTTTT. As protein: CASSQYRQGSTNEKLFF.

The genes are TRBV4-1 and TRBJ1-1, with D tentatively TRBD1 (6 bases). The germline gives CDR1 MGHRA, CDR2 YSYEKL. The CDR3 consists of 14 residues. V was pared by 4 bases and J by 6 bases, with 15 bases between. The CDR3: CASSPGGGSAEAFF. The DNA for the CDR3 is TGCGCCAGCAGCCCTGGCGGGGGCAGCGCTGAAGCTTTCTTT.

The CDR3 sequence: CASSPTGVDEQYF. The CDR3 DNA follows: TGTGCCAGCAGTCCTACAGGGGTAGACGAGCAGTACTTC. This chain links TRBV7-9 with TRBJ2-7, with TRBD1 matching 7 bases. Germline V lookup: CDR1 SEHNR, CDR2 FQNEAQ (reference sequence). The CDR3 totals 13 residues. V shed 6 bases, J shed 5 bases, and the junction held 7 bases outside the gene matches.

The chain joins TRBV19 to TRBJ1-5, with a weak D call TRBD1 (6 bases). The germline gives CDR1 LNHDA, CDR2 SQIVND (reference sequence). Trimming cost V 3 bases and J 5 bases, with 11 bases left between them. The CDR3 runs 14 residues. The CDR3 coding sequence is TGTGCCAGTAGTATGGCACAGGGTCATCAGCCCCAGCATTTT. This encodes CASSMAQGHQPQHF.

Written as DNA, the CDR3 is TGTGCCAGCAGCCCATCTCCGAGCGGGGGATACAATGAGCAGTTCTTC. Translation: CASSPSPSGGYNEQFF. The chain couples TRBV9 to TRBJ2-1, with TRBD2 matching 8 bases. The CDR3 is 16 amino acids. The germline gives CDR1 SGDLS, CDR2 YYNGEE. V lost 4 bases, J lost 4 bases, and 10 bases stayed unmatched.

The rearrangement links TRBV7-9 to TRBJ1-1; 7 positions match TRBD1. Germline loops: CDR1 SEHNR, CDR2 FQNEAQ (reference sequence). This CDR3 is 14 amino acids long. V shed 4 bases, J shed 5 bases, and the junction held 7 bases outside the gene matches. The CDR3 DNA sequence: TGTGCCAGCAGCTCAACAGGGGCTGGAACTGAAGCTTTCTTT. Translation gives CASSSTGAGTEAFF.

The chain has TRBV2 and TRBJ2-5; 9 positions agree with TRBD2. With 3 bases clipped from V and 1 base from J, the junction kept 6 bases outside the gene matches. Germline V CDR1 and CDR2: SNHLY, FYNNEI. This CDR3 spans 16 amino acids. The chain's CDR3 is CASSELLAGLQETQYF. For the CDR3, the DNA is TGTGCCAGCAGTGAGCTGCTAGCGGGGCTCCAAGAGACCCAGTACTTC.